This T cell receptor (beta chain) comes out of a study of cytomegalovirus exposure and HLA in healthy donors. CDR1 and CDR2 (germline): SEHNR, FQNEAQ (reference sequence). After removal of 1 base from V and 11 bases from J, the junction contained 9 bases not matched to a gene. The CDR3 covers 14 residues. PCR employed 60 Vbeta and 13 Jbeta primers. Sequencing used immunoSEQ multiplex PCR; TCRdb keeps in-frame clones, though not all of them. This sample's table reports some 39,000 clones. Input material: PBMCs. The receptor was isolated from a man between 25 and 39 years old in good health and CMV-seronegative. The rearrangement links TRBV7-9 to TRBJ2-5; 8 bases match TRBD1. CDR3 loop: CASSLGGQVLKQYF. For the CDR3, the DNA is TGTGCCAGCAGCTTAGGGGGACAGGTTCTTAAACAGTACTTC.